The next 28 T cell receptor beta chains were all read from a single sample in a study of a mutant IDH1 vaccine in newly diagnosed glioma. Sample time point: week 5, during vaccination. Each dose delivered 300 ug of mutant IDH1 20-mer peptide subcutaneously with imiquimod. No antigen has been assigned to these receptors. TCRdb's table, derived via immunoSEQ multiplex PCR, lists solely in-frame clones and lacks some. The sample includes 40,000 to 60,000 clones, approximately 78% of them seen just once. The sequenced sample was PBMCs, obtained from a glioma patient whose treatment included an IDH1 peptide vaccine. These receptors came from a woman aged 40 to 50 with glioma.

The chain has TRBV7-9 and TRBJ2-2; D possibly corresponds to TRBD1 (5 bases). The CDR3 is 15 amino acids. CDR1 and CDR2 (germline): SEHNR, FQNEAQ (reference sequence). The V end lost 4 bases, the J end lost 3 bases, and 12 bases lay between the germline ends. CDR3 sequence reads: CASSSTQGYTGELFF. CDR3 nucleotide sequence: TGTGCCAGCAGCTCAACCCAGGGTTACACCGGGGAGCTGTTTTTT.

The chain couples TRBV14 to TRBJ2-1, with 7 bases fitting TRBD2. Germline lookup yields CDR1 SGHDN and CDR2 FVKESK. CDR3 length: 15 residues. V lost 4 bases, J lost 1 base, and 4 bases stayed unmatched. As DNA, the CDR3 is TGTGCCAGCAGCCCCGGGAGGAGGTCCTACAATGAGCAGTTCTTC. The encoded protein is CASSPGRRSYNEQFF.

Only one count was recorded for this clone. The J gene is TRBJ1-3, the V gene TRBV7-9; D remains ambiguous. This CDR3 region has 14 residues. The germline CDR1 and CDR2 sequences are SEHNR and FQNEAQ (reference sequence). V was trimmed by 1 base and J by 0 bases, leaving 4 bases between them. CDR3 nucleotides: TGTGCCAGCAGCTTAGAGGCCTCTGGAAACACCATATATTTT. Translating it yields CASSLEASGNTIYF.

The chain joins TRBV19 to TRBJ1-2; 9 bases line up with TRBD1. Germline values: CDR1 LNHDA, CDR2 SQIVND (reference sequence). V shed 3 bases, J shed 6 bases, and the junction held 5 bases outside the gene matches. The CDR3 is made up of 14 amino acids. CDR3 protein: CASSIIGDRDGYTF. The CDR3 DNA reads as TGTGCCAGTAGTATTATCGGGGACAGGGATGGCTACACCTTC.

The CDR3, as DNA: TGCAGTGCTGGACAGTTCCAGTACTTC. Amino acid sequence: CSAGQFQYF. The rearrangement joins TRBV20-1 to TRBJ2-5; D perhaps matches TRBD1 (6 bases). CDR1 is DFQATT, CDR2 SNEGSKA, per germline (reference sequence). The CDR3 is 9 amino acids. V was cut by 5 bases and J by 10 bases, with 8 bases left in between.

The V call is TRBV5-4, the J call TRBJ2-1, with TRBD2 matching 7 bases. The CDR3 consists of 16 residues. Germline lookup yields CDR1 SGHNT and CDR2 YYREEE (reference sequence). After removal of 2 bases from V and 0 bases from J, the junction contained 5 bases not matched to a gene. CDR3 DNA: TGTGCCAGCAGCTTCCGGCGGGGGAGCTCCTACAATGAGCAGTTCTTC. This encodes CASSFRRGSSYNEQFF.

The chain combines TRBV11-2 with TRBJ2-5, with D uncertain. Trimming took off 5 bases at V and 6 bases at J, with 7 bases between the two ends. The germline V gene encodes CDR1 SGHAT and CDR2 FQNNGV. This CDR3 has 11 amino acids. DNA of the CDR3: TGTGCCAGCAGCGACCTAAAGACCCAGTACTTC. It yields the protein CASSDLKTQYF.

V gene TRBV19 combines with J gene TRBJ2-3; TRBD1 matches 11 bases. The CDR3 covers 18 residues. Germline CDR1 LNHDA, CDR2 SQIVND (reference sequence). Germline trimming cut 0 bases from V and 3 bases from J; bases unmatched to any gene: 8. The CDR3 loop reads CASSIESRTGGWTDTQYF. CDR3 nucleotide sequence: TGTGCCAGTAGTATAGAAAGTAGGACAGGGGGCTGGACAGATACGCAGTATTTT. Looking up the rest from reference TRBV19 and TRBJ2-3 gives the full variable domain: DGGITQSPKYLFRKEGQNVTLSCEQNLNHDAMYWYRQDPGQGLRLIYYSQIVNDFQKGDIAEGYSVSREKKESFPLTVTSAQKNPTAFYLCASSIESRTGGWTDTQYFGPGTRLTVL.

The gene calls are TRBV4-3 and TRBJ2-3, with D maybe TRBD2 (7 bases). The CDR3 sequence is 17 residues long. Germline assignment: CDR1 LGHNA and CDR2 YSLEER. The ends were cut back, 0 bases at V and 2 bases at J, with 15 bases in the middle. The CDR3 is CASSQDYGGRVTDTQYF. CDR3 DNA sequence: TGCGCCAGCAGCCAAGATTACGGGGGGCGAGTCACAGATACGCAGTATTTT.

This clone is categorized as medium-sized. V usage is TRBV4-1 and J usage is TRBJ2-7; 8 nucleotides match TRBD1. Per the germline V gene, CDR1 is MGHRA and CDR2 is YSYEKL. V lost 1 base, J lost 2 bases, and 4 bases stayed unmatched. CDR3 length equals 15 residues. The CDR3 DNA reads as TGCGCCAGCAGCCAAGTAGGGACAGGACCCTACGAGCAGTACTTC. It translates to CASSQVGTGPYEQYF.

The chain uses TRBV7-9 and TRBJ2-7; 8 bases align to TRBD2. The germline CDR1 and CDR2 sequences are SEHNR and FQNEAQ (reference sequence). J lost 1 base, V lost 5 bases, and 7 bases had no gene match. The length of the CDR3 is 15 residues. The CDR3 nucleotides are TGTGCCAGCAGCATCACTAGCGGTGATTCCTACGAGCAGTACTTC. This gives the protein CASSITSGDSYEQYF.

The chain has TRBV27 and TRBJ1-5; no clear D gene. V lost 3 bases and J 0 bases, leaving 6 bases between the germline ends. The length of the CDR3 is 14 residues. CDR1 and CDR2 from the germline V gene are MNHEY and SMNVEV (reference sequence). CDR3 region: CASSLIGSNQPQHF. Here the CDR3 DNA reads TGTGCCAGCAGTTTGATAGGTAGCAATCAGCCCCAGCATTTT.

This chain uses TRBV15 with TRBJ2-5; perhaps TRBD1 as D (5 bases). Per germline, CDR1 LNHNV and CDR2 YYDKDF (reference sequence). The germline V and J ends were trimmed by 0 bases and 5 bases, with 16 bases remaining between them. This CDR3 region has 16 residues. CDR3 coding DNA: TGTGCCACCAGCAGAGATGACCCCTCGGCAGGGGAGACCCAGTACTTC. Its protein is CATSRDDPSAGETQYF.

The count of this clone is one. Distinct nucleotide sequences in the sample also encode this CDR3. The chain couples TRBV9 to TRBJ1-5; TRBD1 aligns across 8 bases. From germline, CDR1 is SGDLS and CDR2 YYNGEE. V lost 0 bases, J lost 7 bases, and 6 bases stayed unmatched. The CDR3 is 15 residues long. CDR3 bases: TGTGCCAGCAGCGTAGGGCAGGGGGCGAGCCAGCCCCAGCATTTT. Its protein product is CASSVGQGASQPQHF.

V usage is TRBV9 and J usage is TRBJ2-3, with TRBD1 as a possible D gene (5 bases). The CDR3 totals 14 residues. Deletions cut 5 bases from V and 4 bases from J, with 14 bases between. Per the germline V gene, CDR1 is SGDLS and CDR2 is YYNGEE. In DNA, the CDR3 is TGTGCCAGCAGTAGGGGCAACAACGCAGATACGCAGTATTTT. The encoded protein is CASSRGNNADTQYF.

The chain combines TRBV30 with TRBJ2-6; tentatively, D is TRBD2 (5 bases). The CDR3 has 15 residues. Trimming took 0 bases from V and 0 from J, leaving 6 bases between them. From germline, CDR1 is GTSNPN and CDR2 SVGIG (reference sequence). The CDR3 is CAWSVSGSGANVLTF. The CDR3 coding sequence is TGTGCCTGGAGTGTAAGCGGCTCTGGGGCCAACGTCCTGACTTTC.

This clone is a singleton in its sample. V usage is TRBV13 and J usage is TRBJ2-1; a weak D match, TRBD2 (6 bases). CDR1 and CDR2 from the germline V gene are PRHDT and FYEKMQ (reference sequence). Between the trimmed V and J ends, which lost 1 base and 7 bases, there was a span of 11 bases. The CDR3 is 14 residues long. Written as DNA, the CDR3 is TGTGCCAGCAGCTTAGAGCGGGCGAAGAATGAGCAGTTCTTC. Its translation is CASSLERAKNEQFF. The whole variable domain, remainder taken from reference TRBV13 and TRBJ2-1, is AAGVIQSPRHLIKEKRETATLKCYPIPRHDTVYWYQQGPGQDPQFLISFYEKMQSDKGSIPDRFSAQQFSDYHSELNMSSLELGDSALYFCASSLERAKNEQFFGPGTRLTVL.

J is TRBJ2-7 and V is TRBV10-1; no clear D gene. Germline values: CDR1 WNHNN, CDR2 SYGVQD (reference sequence). The CDR3 has 14 residues. V shed 6 bases and J shed 7 bases, with 19 bases lying between them. CDR3 in amino acids: CASSKLPQMGEQYF. In DNA, the CDR3 is TGCGCCAGCAGCAAGTTGCCGCAGATGGGGGAGCAGTACTTC.

The CDR3 loop is CASSLDDQGETQYF. DNA for the CDR3: TGTGCCAGCAGCTTGGACGACCAGGGGGAGACCCAGTACTTC. The genes are TRBV5-6 and TRBJ2-5; D perhaps matches TRBD1 (6 bases). This CDR3 contains 14 residues. V lost 0 bases to trimming and J lost 5 bases, with 11 bases between them. The germline gives CDR1 SGHDT, CDR2 YYEEEE.

There are a few counts of this clone. The V gene is TRBV6-5, the J gene TRBJ1-1; unclear D gene. The CDR3 has 13 amino acids. CDR1 is MNHEY and CDR2 is SVGAGI in the germline V gene. The ends were cut back, 5 bases at V and 0 bases at J, with 7 bases in the middle. In nucleotides, the CDR3 is TGTGCCAGCAGTCCAACCATGAACACTGAAGCTTTCTTT. This codes for CASSPTMNTEAFF.

The chain links TRBV5-4 to TRBJ2-3; D gene uncertain. The V gene's germline CDR1 is SGHNT and CDR2 YYREEE (reference sequence). Trimming pared 0 bases from V and 3 bases from J, leaving 11 bases between. There are 15 residues in the CDR3. CDR3 sequence reads: CASSLDLGKTDTQYF. For the CDR3, the DNA is TGTGCCAGCAGCTTGGATCTGGGTAAGACAGATACGCAGTATTTT.

V usage is TRBV5-6 and J usage is TRBJ2-1; a possible D gene is TRBD1 (6 bases). This CDR3 comprises 14 residues. Germline V gene data show CDR1 as SGHDT and CDR2 as YYEEEE. With 8 bases removed from V and 4 bases from J, the gap between germline ends came to 16 bases. The CDR3 sequence is CASSGTRFYNEQFF. The CDR3 DNA reads TGTGCCAGTTCCGGGACAAGATTTTACAATGAGCAGTTCTTC.

The CDR3 nucleotides are TGTGCCATCAGTGAGGTGGGGGTGAACACCGGGGAGCTGTTTTTT. It codes for CAISEVGVNTGELFF. This chain joins TRBV10-3 and TRBJ2-2, with D perhaps matching TRBD1 or TRBD2 (5 bases each). The CDR3 runs to 15 residues. Germline CDR1 reads ENHRY; CDR2 reads SYGVKD. With 2 bases removed from V and 1 base from J, the gap between germline ends came to 8 bases.

This chain links TRBV30 with TRBJ2-7; no clear D. Germline values: CDR1 GTSNPN, CDR2 SVGIG (reference sequence). Between the trimmed V and J ends, which lost 0 bases and 7 bases, there was a span of 7 bases. The length of the CDR3 is 11 residues. The CDR3 is CAWSVLGEQYF. The CDR3 nucleotides read TGTGCCTGGAGTGTCCTGGGGGAGCAGTACTTC.

This chain's CDR3 is CASSLTSGGAAKNIQYF. Written as DNA, the CDR3 is TGTGCCAGCAGCTTGACTAGCGGGGGGGCAGCCAAAAACATTCAGTACTTC. J is TRBJ2-4 and V is TRBV5-4; 13 positions agree with TRBD2. The junction had 1 base not matched to a gene; V was cut back by 1 base and J by 0 bases. Germline loops: CDR1 SGHNT, CDR2 YYREEE (reference sequence). CDR3 size: 17 residues.

The chain has TRBV5-1 and TRBJ1-2; D remains ambiguous. The CDR3 totals 14 residues. Germline V gene sequence: CDR1 SGHRS, CDR2 YFSETQ. Trimming took off 4 bases at V and 4 bases at J, with 14 bases between the two ends. The CDR3: CASSSKTNSYGYTF. The CDR3 DNA sequence: TGCGCCAGCAGCAGCAAGACAAACTCCTATGGCTACACCTTC.

The V gene is TRBV7-8, the J gene TRBJ2-7, with TRBD1 matching 8 bases. V gave up 5 bases and J gave up 3 bases; unmatched junction bases: 6. This CDR3 contains 14 residues. Germline V gives CDR1 SGHVS, CDR2 FQNEAQ. Here the CDR3 reads CASSPRTGNYEQYF. The CDR3 DNA follows: TGTGCCAGCAGCCCCCGGACAGGGAACTACGAGCAGTACTTC.

This clone was seen only once. The chain employs TRBV27 and TRBJ1-4; 10 bases are a match to TRBD1. This CDR3 spans 15 amino acids. The ends lost 5 bases at V and 7 bases at J; junction bases unmatched: 7. Germline CDR1 and CDR2: MNHEY and SMNVEV (reference sequence). The CDR3 nucleotides are TGTGCCAGCAGTGGAATGACAGGGGGCGGTGAAAAACTGTTTTTT. Encoded protein: CASSGMTGGGEKLFF.